One sample yielded the 28 T cell receptor beta chains listed below, sequenced in a study of radiotherapy plus CTLA-4 blockade in lung cancer. The repertoire was sequenced with immunoSEQ multiplex PCR; TCRdb's copy has only in-frame clones and lacks some. The sample has roughly 73,000 clones, more than 75% seen once; the top ten hold 40%. The source was peripheral blood, collected from a patient treated with radiotherapy plus ipilimumab. Source of these receptors: a human donor with non-small cell lung cancer that progressed on radiotherapy plus ipilimumab.

This clone was counted a single time. V usage is TRBV6-1 and J usage is TRBJ1-2; 8 bases are shared with TRBD1. The CDR3 length is 15 residues. The V and J ends lost 0 bases and 4 bases, in that order; junction bases with no gene match: 4. Germline values: CDR1 MNHNS, CDR2 SASEGT. DNA of the CDR3: TGTGCCAGCAGTGAAGCGGCAGGGGGCCTCTATGGCTACACCTTC. Protein product: CASSEAAGGLYGYTF.

The chain is built from TRBV7-8 and TRBJ1-2; D uncertain. This CDR3 spans 12 amino acids. Trimming cost V 1 base and J 6 bases, with 6 bases left between them. The germline V gene has CDR1 SGHVS and CDR2 FQNEAQ. The CDR3 DNA is TGTGCCAGCAGCTTAGTGACTAATGGCTACACCTTC. The encoded protein is CASSLVTNGYTF.

The rearrangement links TRBV5-8 to TRBJ2-1; 10 bases fit TRBD1. This CDR3 has 16 amino acids. Germline V gene sequence: CDR1 SGHTS, CDR2 YDEGEE. Trimming at V came to 4 bases and at J to 6 bases, leaving 10 bases not matched to a gene. Here the CDR3 DNA reads TGTGCCAGCAGCCCACTCGACAGGGGGCGCGTCAATGAGCAGTTCTTC. This encodes CASSPLDRGRVNEQFF.

J is TRBJ1-4 and V is TRBV7-6; 7 nucleotides agree with TRBD1. CDR3 length: 13 amino acids. Germline V gene sequence: CDR1 SGHVS, CDR2 FNYEAQ. Germline trimming cut 5 bases from V and 7 bases from J; bases unmatched to any gene: 4. CDR3 sequence (DNA): TGTGCCAGCAGCCCCAGGACAGGTGAAAAACTGTTTTTT. It is translated as CASSPRTGEKLFF.

The chain combines TRBV11-3 with TRBJ2-1; D uncertain. The CDR3 contains 13 residues. CDR1 is SGHNT, CDR2 YENEEA, per germline. With 6 bases removed from V and 10 bases from J, the gap between germline ends came to 16 bases. The CDR3 region is CASSSIALGEQFF. CDR3 nucleotides: TGTGCCAGCAGTAGCATAGCCCTCGGAGAGCAGTTCTTC.

This chain uses TRBV9 with TRBJ2-2; 12 bases map to TRBD2. CDR1 SGDLS and CDR2 YYNGEE come from the germline V gene. The V gene end was trimmed by 3 bases and the J gene end by 3 bases; junction bases not matched to a gene: 0. The CDR3 sequence is 15 residues long. The CDR3 DNA reads TGTGCCAGCAGCGGGACTAGCGGGGACACCGGGGAGCTGTTTTTT. Its translation is CASSGTSGDTGELFF.

The rearrangement joins TRBV6-1 to TRBJ1-4; a possible D gene is TRBD1 (6 bases). Germline V gene lookup returns CDR1 MNHNS and CDR2 SASEGT. The CDR3 consists of 17 residues. The V end lost 0 bases, the J end lost 3 bases, and 14 bases lay between the germline ends. The CDR3 loop reads CASSEALRAGANEKLFF. CDR3 nucleotides: TGTGCCAGCAGTGAAGCGCTTCGGGCAGGGGCTAATGAAAAACTGTTTTTT.

This sequence joins TRBV5-1 and TRBJ2-4; TRBD2 might be the D (6 bases). The V end lost 0 bases, the J end lost 7 bases, and 8 bases lay between the germline ends. The CDR3 has 13 amino acids. Germline CDR1 SGHRS, CDR2 YFSETQ. The CDR3 DNA follows: TGCGCCAGCAGCTTGGCGGCGGGGAACATTCAGTACTTC. Translation: CASSLAAGNIQYF.

The chain employs TRBV9 and TRBJ2-3, with D possibly being TRBD2 (5 bases). The CDR3 is made up of 15 amino acids. Trimming took 3 bases from V and 2 from J, leaving 13 bases between them. Germline CDR1 SGDLS, CDR2 YYNGEE. The CDR3 reads CASSGGGYHTDTQYF. The CDR3 DNA is TGTGCCAGCAGCGGAGGAGGCTACCACACAGATACGCAGTATTTT.

In this sample, this clone turned up a few times. The rearrangement joins TRBV19 to TRBJ1-5, with 7 bases matching TRBD1. The CDR3 spans 15 residues. Germline V lookup: CDR1 LNHDA, CDR2 SQIVND (reference sequence). V shed 6 bases and J 1 base; nucleotides not matched to a gene: 6. As DNA, the CDR3 is TGTGCCAGTAGGCGGGACAGATTGAGCAATCAGCCCCAGCATTTT. This codes for CASRRDRLSNQPQHF. The variable domain in full, completed from reference TRBV19 and TRBJ1-5, reads DGGITQSPKYLFRKEGQNVTLSCEQNLNHDAMYWYRQDPGQGLRLIYYSQIVNDFQKGDIAEGYSVSREKKESFPLTVTSAQKNPTAFYLCASRRDRLSNQPQHFGDGTRLSIL.

The genes are TRBV9 and TRBJ2-7, with 8 bases matching TRBD2. The V gene's germline CDR1 is SGDLS and CDR2 YYNGEE. The CDR3 contains 14 residues. V was pared by 4 bases and J by 2 bases, with 5 bases of the junction left unmatched. CDR3 region: CASSPGLVPYEQYF. The CDR3 bases are TGTGCCAGCAGCCCGGGACTAGTTCCCTACGAGCAGTACTTC.

This rearrangement joins TRBV6-1 to TRBJ1-2; D is unclear. Looked up from germline, CDR1 is MNHNS and CDR2 is SASEGT. The CDR3 has 13 amino acids. V gave up 2 bases and J gave up 6 bases, with 10 bases separating them. For the CDR3, the DNA is TGTGCCAGCAGTGAACGGAGAAGGGATGGCTACACCTTC. It yields the protein CASSERRRDGYTF.

The rearrangement links TRBV29-1 to TRBJ2-2, with 7 bases matching TRBD1. The germline V gene encodes CDR1 SQVTM and CDR2 ANQGSEA. V gave up 2 bases and J gave up 5 bases; unmatched junction bases: 5. The CDR3 is 14 amino acids. This CDR3 is CSVEKQGRTGELFF. CDR3 DNA: TGCAGCGTTGAAAAACAGGGGCGTACCGGGGAGCTGTTTTTT.

This sequence joins TRBV2 and TRBJ1-5, with no clear D. CDR1 is SNHLY, CDR2 FYNNEI, per germline. CDR3 length: 13 residues. The V and J ends lost 1 base and 5 bases respectively, with 6 bases between them. The CDR3 DNA is TGTGCCAGCAGTGAAGGGGTAGATCAGCCCCAGCATTTT. Encoded protein: CASSEGVDQPQHF.

This chain uses TRBV28 with TRBJ2-2, with D maybe TRBD1 (6 bases). This CDR3 is built from 14 residues. V lost 4 bases and J lost 7, with 13 bases in between. Per germline, CDR1 MDHEN and CDR2 SYDVKM. The CDR3 region is CASSWGRGDGELFF. In DNA, the CDR3 is TGTGCCAGCAGTTGGGGCAGGGGCGACGGGGAGCTGTTTTTT.

The chain uses TRBV11-2 and TRBJ1-5; the D gene is possibly TRBD1 (5 bases). Germline CDR1 is SGHAT and CDR2 is FQNNGV. With 1 base removed from V and 0 bases from J, the gap between germline ends came to 13 bases. The CDR3 contains 17 residues. CDR3 region: CASSLGGPGVSNQPQHF. The CDR3 DNA reads TGTGCCAGCAGCTTAGGGGGCCCGGGGGTTAGCAATCAGCCCCAGCATTTT. The full variable domain, completed using reference TRBV11-2 and TRBJ1-5, is EAGVAQSPRYKIIEKRQSVAFWCNPISGHATLYWYQQILGQGPKLLIQFQNNGVVDDSQLPKDRFSAERLKGVDSTLKIQPAKLEDSAVYLCASSLGGPGVSNQPQHFGDGTRLSIL.

In its sample, this clone was seen once. The gene calls are TRBV14 and TRBJ2-5, with TRBD2 matching 14 bases. V lost 1 base to trimming and J lost 1 base; unmatched junction nucleotides: 5. The CDR3 runs to 18 residues. Germline V CDR1 and CDR2: SGHDN, FVKESK. CDR3 residues: CASSQGRLAGGFQETQYF. The CDR3 DNA sequence: TGTGCCAGCAGCCAAGGCCGACTAGCGGGAGGGTTCCAAGAGACCCAGTACTTC.

This sequence joins TRBV28 and TRBJ2-7; 10 positions match TRBD1. The length of the CDR3 is 19 residues. Germline V gene data show CDR1 as MDHEN and CDR2 as SYDVKM. J gave up 6 bases and V 1 base, and 18 bases lay outside the gene matches. The CDR3 reads CASSLSGGLGTGVGGEQYF. CDR3 nucleotides: TGTGCCAGCAGTTTATCAGGCGGGCTAGGGACAGGGGTAGGTGGCGAGCAGTACTTC. Full variable domain (remainder filled in from reference TRBV28 and TRBJ2-7): DVKVTQSSRYLVKRTGEKVFLECVQDMDHENMFWYRQDPGLGLRLIYFSYDVKMKEKGDIPEGYSVSREKKERFSLILESASTNQTSMYLCASSLSGGLGTGVGGEQYFGPGTRLTVT.

V gene TRBV5-5 combines with J gene TRBJ2-7, with a tentative D call TRBD2 (6 bases). From germline, CDR1 is SGHKS and CDR2 YYEKEE (reference sequence). The V end lost 4 bases, the J end lost 2 bases, and 10 bases lay between the germline ends. The CDR3 length is 13 residues. This CDR3 is CASSPWTTYEQYF. CDR3 nucleotides: TGTGCCAGCAGCCCCTGGACTACCTACGAGCAGTACTTC.

The chain uses TRBV6-6 and TRBJ2-5; D gene uncertain. V lost 10 bases and J lost 5, with 11 bases in between. CDR3 size: 11 residues. Germline V gene lookup returns CDR1 MNHNY and CDR2 SVGAGI (reference sequence). The CDR3 bases are TGTGCCACCACGATTCTGGAGACCCAGTACTTC. Amino acid sequence: CATTILETQYF.

The chain has TRBV11-2 and TRBJ2-7; D unresolved. CDR1 and CDR2 from the germline V gene are SGHAT and FQNNGV. Trimming pared 3 bases from V and 4 bases from J, leaving 13 bases between. The CDR3 is 14 amino acids. The CDR3 region is CASSFGEGSYEQYV. DNA for the CDR3: TGTGCCAGCAGCTTTGGAGAAGGGTCATACGAGCAGTACGTC.

J is TRBJ2-7 and V is TRBV10-2, with 8 bases that match TRBD2. The CDR3 runs to 14 residues. With V trimmed by 4 bases and J by 6 bases, 8 bases remained unmatched. Germline values: CDR1 WSHSY, CDR2 SAAADI. CDR3 residues: CASSAGGTSTEQYV. For the CDR3, the DNA is TGCGCCAGCAGTGCGGGAGGGACGTCCACCGAGCAGTACGTC.

The chain couples TRBV10-2 to TRBJ1-5; 9 nucleotides align to TRBD1. CDR3 length equals 14 residues. After removal of 6 bases from V and 5 bases from J, the junction contained 5 bases not matched to a gene. Germline V CDR1 and CDR2: WSHSY, SAAADI. As DNA, the CDR3 is TGCGCCAGCAGGGGGACAGGGCGCTATCAGCCCCAGCATTTT. Encoded protein: CASRGTGRYQPQHF.

V usage is TRBV20-1 and J usage is TRBJ2-1; D gene ambiguous. CDR1 and CDR2 (germline): DFQATT, SNEGSKA (reference sequence). This CDR3 is built from 11 residues. V was shortened by 6 bases and J by 5 bases, with 8 bases between the two germline ends. The CDR3 region is CSAQQHNEQFF. The DNA for the CDR3 is TGCAGTGCCCAACAGCACAATGAGCAGTTCTTC.

This rearrangement joins TRBV13 to TRBJ2-7; the D gene is possibly TRBD1 (5 bases). V lost 2 bases and J 6 bases, leaving 17 bases between the germline ends. The CDR3 loop spans 15 amino acids. Germline lookup yields CDR1 PRHDT and CDR2 FYEKMQ (reference sequence). The chain's CDR3 is CASSLRATGRSEQYF. CDR3 nucleotide sequence: TGTGCCAGCAGCTTACGGGCTACAGGTCGGTCCGAGCAGTACTTC.

This CDR3 reads CASSRAGYTDTQYF. The CDR3 nucleotides are TGTGCCAGCAGCCGAGCGGGATACACAGATACGCAGTATTTT. V and J are TRBV7-3 and TRBJ2-3; 7 positions match TRBD2. CDR1 and CDR2 (germline): SGHTA, FQGTGA. Trimming at V came to 5 bases and at J to 2 bases, leaving 4 bases not matched to a gene. CDR3 length: 14 amino acids.

The rearrangement links TRBV27 to TRBJ2-6; D gene uncertain. Germline values: CDR1 MNHEY, CDR2 SMNVEV (reference sequence). The CDR3 runs to 14 residues. The ends were cut back, 6 bases at V and 0 bases at J, with 6 bases in the middle. The CDR3 loop is CASRSLSGANVLTF. As DNA, the CDR3 is TGTGCCAGCAGATCTCTCTCTGGGGCCAACGTCCTGACTTTC.

The chain has TRBV6-1 and TRBJ1-2, with D unresolved. This CDR3 spans 16 amino acids. Trimming stripped 2 bases from V and 2 bases from J, with 15 bases between. Per the germline V gene, CDR1 is MNHNS and CDR2 is SASEGT. The CDR3 nucleotides are TGTGCCAGCAGTGAAAGTTTAGGGATGCTAAACTATGGCTACACCTTC. It codes for CASSESLGMLNYGYTF.